Below are 4 T cell receptor beta chains sequenced from a single sample in a study of OX40 agonist ivuxolimab in advanced cancers. Method: immunoSEQ multiplex PCR; TCRdb's copy keeps in-frame clones and lacks some. Of 15,000 to 20,000 clones in the sample, roughly 92% were seen once. This material consisted of CD4+ or CD8+ T cells sorted from blood, taken in a trial of the OX40 agonist ivuxolimab. The receptor set was obtained from an adult with an advanced solid tumor such as melanoma, head and neck, liver or kidney cancer.

The J gene is TRBJ1-5, the V gene TRBV7-9, with D unclear. V lost 2 bases and J lost 5, with 7 bases in between. Germline V gene sequence: CDR1 SEHNR, CDR2 FQNEAQ (reference sequence). The CDR3 extends over 13 amino acids. CDR3 DNA sequence: TGTGCCAGCAGCTTATACGGGGATCAGCCCCAGCATTTT. Amino acid sequence: CASSLYGDQPQHF.

The V gene is TRBV6-1, the J gene TRBJ2-7; D is ambiguous. The CDR3 is made up of 13 amino acids. The ends were cut back, 6 bases at V and 3 bases at J, with 12 bases in the middle. Germline CDR1 reads MNHNS; CDR2 reads SASEGT. The CDR3 region has the DNA TGTGCCAGCAGCGCCACTAAGGGCTACGAGCAGTACTTC. The encoded protein is CASSATKGYEQYF.

The V gene is TRBV19, the J gene TRBJ1-6; TRBD1 might be the D (6 bases). The CDR3 consists of 13 residues. Germline V gene lookup returns CDR1 LNHDA and CDR2 SQIVND (reference sequence). The V and J ends lost 3 bases and 10 bases respectively, with 10 bases between them. The CDR3 DNA is TGTGCCAGTAGTATGCAGGGGCAGTCACCCCTCCACTTT. It is translated as CASSMQGQSPLHF. Full variable domain (rest looked up from reference TRBV19 and TRBJ1-6): DGGITQSPKYLFRKEGQNVTLSCEQNLNHDAMYWYRQDPGQGLRLIYYSQIVNDFQKGDIAEGYSVSREKKESFPLTVTSAQKNPTAFYLCASSMQGQSPLHFGNGTRLTVT.

The chain carries TRBV25-1 and TRBJ2-7; a weak D match, TRBD2 (7 bases). CDR3 length: 16 amino acids. V was cut by 3 bases and J by 0 bases, with 15 bases left in between. Germline V gene sequence: CDR1 MGHDK, CDR2 SYGVNS. CDR3 in DNA: TGTGCCAGCAGTGACCCCCGGAGGGGGGGCTCCTACGAGCAGTACTTC. As protein: CASSDPRRGGSYEQYF.